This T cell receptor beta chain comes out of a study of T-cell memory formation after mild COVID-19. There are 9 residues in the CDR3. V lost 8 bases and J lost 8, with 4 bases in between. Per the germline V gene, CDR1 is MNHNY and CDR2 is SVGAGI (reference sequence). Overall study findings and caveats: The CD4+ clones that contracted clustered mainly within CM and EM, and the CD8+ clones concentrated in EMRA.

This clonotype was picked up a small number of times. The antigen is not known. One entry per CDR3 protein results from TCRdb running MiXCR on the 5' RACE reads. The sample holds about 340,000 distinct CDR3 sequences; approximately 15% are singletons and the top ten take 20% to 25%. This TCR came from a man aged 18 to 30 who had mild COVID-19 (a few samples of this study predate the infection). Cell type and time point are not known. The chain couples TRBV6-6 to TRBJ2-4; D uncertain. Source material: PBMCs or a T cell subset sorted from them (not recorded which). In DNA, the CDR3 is TGTGCCAGCGGGGACATTCAGTACTTC. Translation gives CASGDIQYF.